The next 18 T cell receptor beta chains were all read from a single sample in a study of blood T cell repertoires in COVID-19. Assay used: immunoSEQ multiplex PCR; TCRdb lists only in-frame clones, some missing. The sample consists of about 190,000 clones, more than 70% of them appearing once. The sample comprised peripheral blood. All receptors derive from an elderly woman with active or convalescent COVID-19.

This clone was recorded once. The chain recombines TRBV20-1 with TRBJ2-7, with D possibly being TRBD2 (5 bases). Germline V lookup: CDR1 DFQATT, CDR2 SNEGSKA (reference sequence). This CDR3 is built from 11 residues. V was clipped by 2 bases and J by 6 bases, with 8 bases between them. CDR3 loop: CSARPRGEQYF. CDR3 DNA sequence: TGCAGTGCTAGACCCCGGGGCGAGCAGTACTTC.

The chain is built from TRBV2 and TRBJ2-7; D is perhaps TRBD1 (6 bases). Trimming stripped 7 bases from V and 3 bases from J, with 13 bases between. The CDR3 covers 13 residues. In germline, CDR1 is SNHLY, CDR2 FYNNEI. CDR3 amino acids: CASTGVLFYEQYF. The CDR3 nucleotides read TGTGCCAGCACAGGGGTGTTATTCTACGAGCAGTACTTC. Full variable domain (remainder filled in from reference TRBV2 and TRBJ2-7): EPEVTQTPSHQVTQMGQEVILRCVPISNHLYFYWYRQILGQKVEFLVSFYNNEISEKSEIFDDQFSVERPDGSNFTLKIRSTKLEDSAMYFCASTGVLFYEQYFGPGTRLTVT.

This chain connects TRBV7-2 to TRBJ2-7, with D possibly matching TRBD1 (6 bases). From germline, CDR1 is SGHTA and CDR2 FQGNSA. Between the trimmed V and J ends, which lost 5 bases and 2 bases, there was a span of 16 bases. The CDR3 contains 15 residues. CDR3 region: CASSQSTGMAYEQYF. In DNA, the CDR3 is TGTGCCAGCAGCCAATCCACAGGGATGGCCTACGAGCAGTACTTC.

The chain combines TRBV7-9 with TRBJ1-1; D may be TRBD1 (5 bases). In germline, CDR1 is SEHNR, CDR2 FQNEAQ (reference sequence). This CDR3 has 16 amino acids. The germline V and J ends were trimmed by 4 bases and 4 bases, with 19 bases remaining between them. CDR3 sequence: CASSYPRLGRGTEAFF. The DNA for the CDR3 is TGTGCCAGCAGCTACCCCCGACTGGGGCGAGGCACTGAAGCTTTCTTT.

This clone was counted a single time. The chain recombines TRBV28 with TRBJ1-1, with D uncertain. This CDR3 is 13 amino acids long. Germline V gives CDR1 MDHEN, CDR2 SYDVKM. V gave up 7 bases and J gave up 0 bases, with 9 bases separating them. The CDR3 sequence is CASKRSMNTEAFF. In nucleotides, the CDR3 is TGTGCCAGCAAGCGCAGTATGAACACTGAAGCTTTCTTT.

The chain couples TRBV11-2 to TRBJ2-7, with 11 bases that match TRBD1. Germline V CDR1 and CDR2: SGHAT, FQNNGV. The J segment lost 7 bases and the V segment lost 0 bases, leaving 11 bases of the junction unmatched. This CDR3 has 17 amino acids. The CDR3 sequence: CASSLEFLGQGVGEQYF. The CDR3 coding sequence is TGTGCCAGCAGCTTAGAGTTTCTGGGACAGGGGGTGGGAGAGCAGTACTTC.

The V gene is TRBV2, the J gene TRBJ2-5; 15 positions agree with TRBD2. CDR1 and CDR2 from the germline V gene are SNHLY and FYNNEI. Losses at the gene ends were 5 bases for V and 8 bases for J; bases not matched to a gene: 6. This CDR3 has 15 residues. The chain's CDR3 is CASSTGTSGGRTQYF. The CDR3 coding sequence is TGTGCCAGCAGTACCGGGACTAGCGGGGGGAGAACCCAGTACTTC. The full variable domain, rest sourced from reference TRBV2 and TRBJ2-5, is EPEVTQTPSHQVTQMGQEVILRCVPISNHLYFYWYRQILGQKVEFLVSFYNNEISEKSEIFDDQFSVERPDGSNFTLKIRSTKLEDSAMYFCASSTGTSGGRTQYFGPGTRLLVL.

J is TRBJ2-6 and V is TRBV9, with a weak D call TRBD1 (6 bases). The CDR3 extends over 19 amino acids. The germline gives CDR1 SGDLS, CDR2 YYNGEE. V gave up 5 bases and J gave up 0 bases, with 21 bases separating them. CDR3 DNA sequence: TGTGCCAGCAGTGGAAAAGGCGACAGGACGTACTCTGGGGCCAACGTCCTGACTTTC. As protein: CASSGKGDRTYSGANVLTF.

This chain links TRBV6-5 with TRBJ2-5, with 7 bases matching TRBD1. CDR1 is MNHEY, CDR2 SVGAGI, per germline. The CDR3 loop spans 14 amino acids. V dropped 9 bases and J dropped 4; count of bases not matched to a gene: 11. Written as DNA, the CDR3 is TGTGCCAGTACTAGTACAGGGGTTACAGAGACCCAGTACTTC. Its translation: CASTSTGVTETQYF.

This clone was counted once. The genes are TRBV5-1 and TRBJ1-4, with 8 bases matching TRBD1. Germline V gives CDR1 SGHRS, CDR2 YFSETQ. V lost 0 bases to trimming and J lost 2 bases; unmatched junction nucleotides: 12. The CDR3 runs to 19 residues. CDR3 DNA: TGCGCCAGCAGCTTGGGGCGCACATCAGGGGGCCTGACTAATGAAAAACTGTTTTTT. It codes for CASSLGRTSGGLTNEKLFF.

V usage is TRBV9 and J usage is TRBJ1-6; D may be TRBD1 (6 bases). V shed 2 bases and J shed 1 base, with 13 bases lying between them. The CDR3 is made up of 17 amino acids. Germline-derived CDR1 and CDR2 are SGDLS and YYNGEE. CDR3 protein: CASSVNRVGSYNSPLHF. As DNA, the CDR3 is TGTGCCAGCAGCGTCAACAGGGTCGGGTCCTATAATTCACCCCTCCACTTT.

The rearrangement uses TRBV14 and TRBJ2-3; 12 bases agree with TRBD2. CDR1 and CDR2 (germline): SGHDN, FVKESK. The V and J ends lost 1 base and 5 bases, in that order; junction bases with no gene match: 10. The CDR3 is 18 amino acids. The DNA for the CDR3 is TGTGCCAGCAGCCAAGGAAAGGGACTAGCGGGCCTCGTAGATACGCAGTATTTT. It yields the protein CASSQGKGLAGLVDTQYF. Using reference TRBV14 and TRBJ2-3 for the parts outside the CDR3, the full variable domain is EAGVTQFPSHSVIEKGQTVTLRCDPISGHDNLYWYRRVMGKEIKFLLHFVKESKQDESGMPNNRFLAERTGGTYSTLKVQPAELEDSGVYFCASSQGKGLAGLVDTQYFGPGTRLTVL.

This chain uses TRBV6-2 or TRBV6-3 with TRBJ2-7; no definite D call. Trimming removed 8 bases at V and 12 bases at J, with 14 bases between. The V gene's germline CDR1 is MNHEY and CDR2 SVGEGT. This CDR3 has 10 residues. The CDR3: CASGPERSYF. The CDR3 nucleotides read TGTGCCAGCGGCCCGGAGAGGTCGTACTTC.

This rearrangement joins TRBV11-2 to TRBJ1-1; TRBD1 agrees at 8 bases. The CDR3 totals 17 residues. V shed 6 bases and J 1 base; nucleotides not matched to a gene: 13. The germline CDR1 and CDR2 sequences are SGHAT and FQNNGV. CDR3 sequence (DNA): TGTGCCAGCAGACCGATGGGAACAGGGGGACAGAACACTGAAGCTTTCTTT. It yields the protein CASRPMGTGGQNTEAFF. Using reference TRBV11-2 and TRBJ1-1 for the parts outside the CDR3, the full variable domain is EAGVAQSPRYKIIEKRQSVAFWCNPISGHATLYWYQQILGQGPKLLIQFQNNGVVDDSQLPKDRFSAERLKGVDSTLKIQPAKLEDSAVYLCASRPMGTGGQNTEAFFGQGTRLTVV.

The chain recombines TRBV6-5 with TRBJ1-4; perhaps TRBD1 as D (6 bases). The CDR3 runs 15 residues. V shed 5 bases and J shed 6 bases, with 16 bases lying between them. Germline CDR1 MNHEY, CDR2 SVGAGI. CDR3 in amino acids: CASSTQQQGYEKLFF. DNA for the CDR3: TGTGCCAGCAGTACCCAACAACAGGGATATGAAAAACTGTTTTTT.

The J gene is TRBJ1-1, the V gene TRBV5-1, with 7 nucleotides matching TRBD1. In germline, CDR1 is SGHRS, CDR2 YFSETQ. The length of the CDR3 is 13 residues. V gave up 5 bases and J gave up 6 bases; unmatched junction bases: 7. The CDR3 coding sequence is TGCGCCAGCAGGGGGCAGGGGGGCGCTGAAGCTTTCTTT. It yields the protein CASRGQGGAEAFF.

The chain has TRBV23-1 and TRBJ2-3, with 9 bases fitting TRBD1. TRBV23-1 is labeled an ORF, and its function is uncertain. Trimming removed 4 bases from V and 5 bases from J; junction bases left unmatched: 13. The CDR3 runs to 17 residues. CDR3 bases: TGCGCCAGCAGTCTTACAAAAGGGACAGGGATGAAAGATACGCAGTATTTT. It encodes CASSLTKGTGMKDTQYF.

This chain uses TRBV4-1 with TRBJ1-2, with D unresolved. This CDR3 has 13 amino acids. Trimming cost V 1 base and J 2 bases, with 5 bases left between them. Germline V gene sequence: CDR1 MGHRA, CDR2 YSYEKL. Here the CDR3 reads CASSQGQNYGYTF. CDR3 bases: TGCGCCAGCAGCCAAGGGCAGAACTATGGCTACACCTTC.